A single sample is the source of the 2 T cell receptor beta chains below, sequenced in a study of blood T cell repertoires in COVID-19. The data were produced by immunoSEQ multiplex PCR, yet TCRdb's version contains in-frame clones alone and is incomplete. Of 130,000 to 150,000 clones listed, approximately 88% were seen once; the top ten hold 0.75% to 0.95%. Sequencing input: peripheral blood. The origin of the receptors is a woman aged 45-59 years with acute or convalescent COVID-19.

The chain is built from TRBV5-6 and TRBJ2-1; 8 bases fit TRBD2. The CDR3 has 19 amino acids. J was trimmed by 2 bases and V by 5 bases; bases with no gene match: 18. Looked up from germline, CDR1 is SGHDT and CDR2 is YYEEEE. The chain's CDR3 is CASRHIGGTGGVPYNEQFF. DNA of the CDR3: TGTGCCAGCAGGCACATTGGTGGGACCGGGGGGGTGCCCTACAATGAGCAGTTCTTC.

In DNA, the CDR3 is TGTGCCAGCAGCCCGTTCGGGGGTTGGACTGAAGCTTTCTTT. Translating gives CASSPFGGWTEAFF. The V call is TRBV13, the J call TRBJ1-1; a weak D match, TRBD1 (5 bases). The CDR3 covers 14 residues. Germline values: CDR1 PRHDT, CDR2 FYEKMQ (reference sequence). The V end lost 5 bases, the J end lost 5 bases, and 15 bases lay between the germline ends.